Below are 10 T cell receptor beta chains sequenced from a single sample in a study of blood T cell repertoires in COVID-19. TCRdb's table, derived via immunoSEQ multiplex PCR, lists solely in-frame clones and lacks some. The sample lists about 120,000 clones, approximately 90% seen once, with about a fifth in the top ten. The sequenced sample was peripheral blood. The receptor source for this set is a human donor with acute or convalescent COVID-19. The donor label of this sample is uncertain.

This chain uses TRBV18 with TRBJ2-2; maybe TRBD2 (6 bases). V was pared by 3 bases and J by 5 bases, with 13 bases between. The CDR3 is made up of 15 amino acids. Germline CDR1 KGHSH, CDR2 LQKENI. The CDR3 nucleotides read TGTGCCAGCTCACCCAACGGGAGTCCTACCGGGGAGCTGTTTTTT. Its translation is CASSPNGSPTGELFF.

This chain connects TRBV28 to TRBJ1-4; 7 bases are shared with TRBD1. Looked up from germline, CDR1 is MDHEN and CDR2 is SYDVKM. Losses at the gene ends were 4 bases for V and 3 bases for J; bases not matched to a gene: 5. This CDR3 region has 15 residues. This CDR3 is CASSSGTAANEKLFF. In DNA form, the CDR3 reads TGTGCCAGCAGTTCCGGGACAGCAGCTAATGAAAAACTGTTTTTT.

This clone was counted once. J is TRBJ2-1 and V is TRBV11-3, with 16 positions matching TRBD2. Germline-derived CDR1 and CDR2 are SGHNT and YENEEA. CDR3 length: 17 residues. Trimming at V came to 4 bases and at J to 9 bases, leaving 9 bases not matched to a gene. CDR3 DNA: TGTGCCAGCAGCTCGTCGGGACTAGCGGGAGGGGATGGTGAGCAGTTCTTC. It is translated as CASSSSGLAGGDGEQFF.

The rearrangement joins TRBV5-4 to TRBJ1-5, with a possible D match to TRBD1 (6 bases). CDR3 length: 14 residues. Trimming left V 2 bases short and J 1 base short, with 7 bases between. Per germline, CDR1 SGHNT and CDR2 YYREEE (reference sequence). The CDR3 here is CASSFQGSNQPQHF. In DNA, the CDR3 is TGTGCCAGCAGCTTCCAGGGGAGCAATCAGCCCCAGCATTTT.

The V call is TRBV5-1, the J call TRBJ1-4; no clear D gene. The CDR3 is 16 amino acids. Per germline, CDR1 SGHRS and CDR2 YFSETQ. The V end was cut by 1 base, the J end by 3 bases, with 13 bases between. The CDR3 DNA sequence: TGCGCCAGCAGCTTGTTTGGAGGGTCTCCTAATGAAAAACTGTTTTTT. It is translated as CASSLFGGSPNEKLFF.

This chain uses TRBV11-1 with TRBJ2-1; 7 bases map to TRBD2. V lost 8 bases to trimming and J lost 3 bases; unmatched junction nucleotides: 7. The germline gives CDR1 SGHAT, CDR2 FQDESV (reference sequence). The CDR3 is made up of 14 amino acids. Written as DNA, the CDR3 is TGTGCCAGCGGAGAAGCGGGATACTACAATGAGCAGTTCTTC. Translating gives CASGEAGYYNEQFF.

The rearrangement joins TRBV7-8 to TRBJ2-1, with a tentative D call TRBD1 (5 bases). CDR1 is SGHVS and CDR2 is FQNEAQ in the germline V gene. This CDR3 region has 15 residues. V was clipped by 4 bases and J by 2 bases, with 12 bases between them. In nucleotides, the CDR3 is TGTGCCAGCAGCTACCAGCAGACAGCCTACAATGAGCAGTTCTTC. Translation: CASSYQQTAYNEQFF.

The chain uses TRBV12-3 or TRBV12-4 and TRBJ2-4, with 9 bases fitting TRBD1. The CDR3 loop spans 13 amino acids. Unmatched junction bases numbered 7, after V lost 8 bases and J lost 8 bases. The CDR3 DNA sequence: TGTGCCAGCGCCCGGGACAGGGCGGACATTCAGTACTTC. Amino acids: CASARDRADIQYF.

V is TRBV7-8 and J is TRBJ2-1; 7 bases are shared with TRBD1. CDR1 is SGHVS, CDR2 FQNEAQ, per germline. J gave up 3 bases and V 7 bases, and 9 bases lay outside the gene matches. The CDR3 runs to 15 residues. The CDR3 is CASNPRRDSYNEQFF. The CDR3 DNA is TGTGCCAGCAACCCCCGCCGGGACAGCTACAATGAGCAGTTCTTC.

CDR3 coding DNA: TGTGCCAGCAGTTACTTCCCGGACAGGGGGACAGATACGCAGTATTTT. As protein: CASSYFPDRGTDTQYF. The genes are TRBV6-2 or TRBV6-3 and TRBJ2-3; 10 bases line up with TRBD1. The CDR3 covers 16 residues. V trimming: 1 base; J trimming: 3 bases; junction bases outside the gene matches: 4. From germline, CDR1 is MNHEY and CDR2 SVGEGT.